One and the same sample provided the 29 T cell receptor beta chains below, sequenced in a study of blood T cell repertoires in COVID-19. Clones were sequenced by immunoSEQ multiplex PCR, and TCRdb holds only the in-frame ones, with some missing. The table has 150,000 to 200,000 clones, around 91% seen once. The sample taken for sequencing was peripheral blood. These TCRs come from a man aged 50-59 years with acute or convalescent COVID-19.

The chain is built from TRBV11-2 and TRBJ1-2, with 7 bases fitting TRBD1. The germline V gene has CDR1 SGHAT and CDR2 FQNNGV. This CDR3 has 12 residues. Trimming at V came to 3 bases and at J to 11 bases, leaving 6 bases not matched to a gene. CDR3 in DNA: TGTGCCAGCAGCTTTAATCCGGGACAGTACACCTTC. Encoded protein: CASSFNPGQYTF.

The chain uses TRBV6-1 and TRBJ2-7; D unresolved. Looked up from germline, CDR1 is MNHNS and CDR2 is SASEGT. The CDR3 is 12 residues long. V lost 3 bases and J 4 bases, leaving 7 bases between the germline ends. This CDR3 is CASSEARYEQYF. The CDR3 nucleotides read TGTGCCAGCAGTGAGGCGCGGTACGAGCAGTACTTC.

V usage is TRBV19 and J usage is TRBJ1-1, with D maybe TRBD1 (5 bases). V lost 6 bases and J 2 bases, leaving 16 bases between the germline ends. Germline V gene sequence: CDR1 LNHDA, CDR2 SQIVND (reference sequence). CDR3 length: 15 residues. In nucleotides, the CDR3 is TGTGCCAGTAGCCCCTGGGGGGGAGGTAACACTGAAGCTTTCTTT. Its protein is CASSPWGGGNTEAFF.

The J gene is TRBJ2-2, the V gene TRBV9; D may be TRBD2 (6 bases). Looked up from germline, CDR1 is SGDLS and CDR2 is YYNGEE. The CDR3 has 14 residues. V shed 3 bases and J shed 7 bases, with 13 bases lying between them. CDR3 sequence reads: CASSAGTPGGELFF. CDR3 DNA: TGTGCCAGCAGCGCCGGGACTCCAGGCGGGGAGCTGTTTTTT. The complete variable domain, with remaining parts taken from reference TRBV9 and TRBJ2-2, reads DSGVTQTPKHLITATGQRVTLRCSPRSGDLSVYWYQQSLDQGLQFLIQYYNGEERAKGNILERFSAQQFPDLHSELNLSSLELGDSALYFCASSAGTPGGELFFGEGSRLTVL.

The chain links TRBV6-2 or TRBV6-3 to TRBJ1-6; tentatively, D is TRBD1 (5 bases). Germline V gives CDR1 MNHEY, CDR2 SVGEGT. V lost 6 bases and J lost 12, with 15 bases in between. This CDR3 has 13 amino acids. As DNA, the CDR3 is TGTGCCAGCAGCATTCTGGCGACAGAACCCCTCCACTTT. This gives the protein CASSILATEPLHF.

The V gene is TRBV5-1, the J gene TRBJ2-5; 9 nucleotides line up with TRBD1. Germline V gene lookup returns CDR1 SGHRS and CDR2 YFSETQ. The V segment lost 4 bases and the J segment 7 bases; nucleotides outside the gene matches: 11. CDR3 length: 15 amino acids. DNA for the CDR3: TGCGCCAGCAGCGAGGGGACAGGGCTGGATTTGACCCAGTACTTC. Its protein product is CASSEGTGLDLTQYF.

J is TRBJ1-6 and V is TRBV6-5, with 10 bases that match TRBD1. J lost 10 bases, V lost 6 bases, and 9 bases had no gene match. CDR3 length: 15 residues. CDR1 is MNHEY, CDR2 SVGAGI, per germline. The CDR3: CASRSGTGVQSPLHF. The DNA for the CDR3 is TGTGCCAGCAGGTCGGGGACAGGGGTTCAGTCACCCCTCCACTTT.

This chain connects TRBV28 to TRBJ1-5, with D hard to call. CDR3 length equals 12 residues. Looked up from germline, CDR1 is MDHEN and CDR2 is SYDVKM. V lost 11 bases, J lost 3 bases, and 11 bases lay in between. The CDR3 bases are TGTGCCTCGGCGGTAAACAATCAGCCCCAGCATTTT. As protein: CASAVNNQPQHF.

This chain joins TRBV6-6 and TRBJ2-2; no definite D call. Between the trimmed V and J ends, which lost 6 bases and 3 bases, there was a span of 11 bases. The CDR3 extends over 14 amino acids. The germline V gene encodes CDR1 MNHNY and CDR2 SVGAGI (reference sequence). CDR3 protein: CASSVPTDTGELFF. The CDR3 nucleotides read TGTGCCAGCAGCGTCCCAACGGACACCGGGGAGCTGTTTTTT.

The chain uses TRBV11-3 and TRBJ2-2, with a weak D call TRBD1 (6 bases). V was pared by 2 bases and J by 2 bases, with 12 bases between. Germline V CDR1 and CDR2: SGHNT, YENEEA. The CDR3 sequence is 16 residues long. CDR3 nucleotides: TGTGCCAGCAGCTTAATGGGGGCAAAAAACACCGGGGAGCTGTTTTTT. It translates to CASSLMGAKNTGELFF.

The chain uses TRBV15 and TRBJ1-2; D remains ambiguous. With 3 bases removed from V and 7 bases from J, the gap between germline ends came to 9 bases. In germline, CDR1 is LNHNV, CDR2 YYDKDF (reference sequence). The CDR3 has 12 amino acids. The CDR3 DNA sequence: TGTGCCACCAGCAGTTCCACGAGTGGCTACACCTTC. This codes for CATSSSTSGYTF.

This chain joins TRBV9 and TRBJ2-7; 13 bases align to TRBD2. J lost 2 bases, V lost 0 bases, and 2 bases had no gene match. The length of the CDR3 is 16 residues. Germline V gene sequence: CDR1 SGDLS, CDR2 YYNGEE. The CDR3 DNA reads as TGTGCCAGCAGCGTAGGGGGACTAGCGGGAACCTACGAGCAGTACTTC. Translated, it gives CASSVGGLAGTYEQYF.

This clone was found a few times. CDR3 sequence reads: CASSLAVTGGTQPQHF. CDR3 DNA sequence: TGTGCCAGCAGCTTAGCGGTGACAGGGGGCACTCAGCCCCAGCATTTT. This chain uses TRBV7-8 with TRBJ1-5; 10 nucleotides line up with TRBD1. CDR1 and CDR2 from the germline V gene are SGHVS and FQNEAQ. The ends lost 0 bases at V and 6 bases at J; junction bases unmatched: 5. The CDR3 has 16 residues.

V and J are TRBV10-3 and TRBJ2-1; the match to TRBD2 covers 15 bases. CDR1 and CDR2 (germline): ENHRY, SYGVKD. This CDR3 contains 17 residues. The V segment lost 6 bases and the J segment 8 bases; nucleotides outside the gene matches: 11. The CDR3 nucleotides are TGTGCCATCAGGACAAAGGGACTAGCGGGAGGAAAGGATGAGCAGTTCTTC. Protein sequence: CAIRTKGLAGGKDEQFF.

The chain links TRBV28 to TRBJ1-1; 7 bases match TRBD1. CDR1 and CDR2 from the germline V gene are MDHEN and SYDVKM. The CDR3 is made up of 15 amino acids. Trimming cost V 5 bases and J 1 base; bases outside gene matches: 7. The CDR3 sequence is CASSRLGQTNTEAFF. DNA of the CDR3: TGTGCCAGCAGTAGATTGGGACAGACGAACACTGAAGCTTTCTTT.

The chain couples TRBV27 to TRBJ1-4, with D possibly matching TRBD1 (5 bases). Germline V gene data show CDR1 as MNHEY and CDR2 as SMNVEV (reference sequence). The CDR3 is 14 amino acids. The V end lost 5 bases, the J end lost 8 bases, and 15 bases lay between the germline ends. Here the CDR3 DNA reads TGTGCCAGCAGTCCGGACATTGGTAGCGAAAAACTGTTTTTT. This encodes CASSPDIGSEKLFF.

The chain carries TRBV5-6 and TRBJ2-3; D unresolved. The CDR3 runs to 13 residues. Per the germline V gene, CDR1 is SGHDT and CDR2 is YYEEEE. The ends were cut back, 1 base at V and 2 bases at J, with 5 bases in the middle. This chain's CDR3 is CASSLFFTDTQYF. The DNA of the CDR3 is TGTGCCAGCAGCTTGTTCTTCACAGATACGCAGTATTTT.

The chain's CDR3 is CASSLAFGGEETQYF. DNA for the CDR3: TGTGCCAGCAGCTTAGCGTTCGGGGGAGAAGAGACCCAGTACTTC. The rearrangement joins TRBV7-6 to TRBJ2-5; the D gene is possibly TRBD2 (6 bases). The CDR3 is made up of 15 amino acids. Trimming shortened V by 0 bases and J by 3 bases, and 11 bases separated the two germline ends. Germline V gene data show CDR1 as SGHVS and CDR2 as FNYEAQ.

This chain links TRBV7-9 with TRBJ1-2; 10 nucleotides line up with TRBD1. V gave up 5 bases and J gave up 3 bases; unmatched junction bases: 9. The CDR3 runs 16 residues. From germline, CDR1 is SEHNR and CDR2 FQNEAQ (reference sequence). CDR3 bases: TGTGCCAGCAGCCCCAAGGGGACAGGGGTGGACTATGGCTACACCTTC. Protein product: CASSPKGTGVDYGYTF.

Remarks on this clone: Distinct nucleotide sequences in the sample also encode this CDR3. The chain combines TRBV7-2 with TRBJ2-5; 8 bases agree with TRBD1. The CDR3 consists of 15 residues. Trimming at V came to 1 base and at J to 5 bases, leaving 6 bases not matched to a gene. In germline, CDR1 is SGHTA, CDR2 FQGNSA. The CDR3 reads CASSLVVAGGETQYF. The CDR3 bases are TGTGCCAGCAGCTTAGTCGTGGCAGGGGGCGAGACCCAGTACTTC.

This chain joins TRBV29-1 and TRBJ1-4; no definite D call. Germline V lookup: CDR1 SQVTM, CDR2 ANQGSEA. This CDR3 contains 16 residues. Trimming took off 0 bases at V and 0 bases at J, with 11 bases between the two ends. This CDR3 is CSVEDWSGATNEKLFF. DNA for the CDR3: TGCAGCGTTGAAGATTGGTCGGGTGCAACTAATGAAAAACTGTTTTTT. Combining the CDR3 with reference TRBV29-1 and TRBJ1-4 gives the whole variable domain SAVISQKPSRDICQRGTSLTIQCQVDSQVTMMFWYRQQPGQSLTLIATANQGSEATYESGFVIDKFPISRPNLTFSTLTVSNMSPEDSSIYLCSVEDWSGATNEKLFFGSGTQLSVL.

A single count supports this clone. The gene calls are TRBV5-1 and TRBJ2-1; TRBD2 matches 10 bases. In germline, CDR1 is SGHRS, CDR2 YFSETQ. The CDR3 sequence is 16 residues long. Trimming cost V 5 bases and J 5 bases; bases outside gene matches: 10. The CDR3 DNA sequence: TGCGCCAGCAGGGTATATCGGACTAGCGGAAACAATGAGCAGTTCTTC. Amino acids: CASRVYRTSGNNEQFF.

The chain has TRBV28 and TRBJ1-1; D uncertain. Germline CDR1 and CDR2: MDHEN and SYDVKM. V dropped 2 bases and J dropped 2 bases, with 3 bases sitting between them. The CDR3 covers 12 residues. The CDR3 region has the DNA TGTGCCAGCAGTTTACTTAACACTGAAGCTTTCTTT. Residues: CASSLLNTEAFF.

Concerning this clone: The same CDR3 arises from other DNA sequences in this sample as well. The chain links TRBV19 to TRBJ1-1, with D hard to call. Trimming stripped 3 bases from V and 3 bases from J, with 11 bases between. In germline, CDR1 is LNHDA, CDR2 SQIVND (reference sequence). CDR3 size: 14 residues. CDR3 in DNA: TGTGCCAGTAGTATTGGCGGGCCGGACACTGAAGCTTTCTTT. Translated: CASSIGGPDTEAFF.

The chain combines TRBV3-1 (or the pseudogene TRBV3-2) with TRBJ2-3; 9 positions match TRBD2. J gave up 6 bases and V 0 bases, and 7 bases lay outside the gene matches. Germline V gives CDR1 LGHDT, CDR2 YNNKEL (reference sequence). The CDR3 runs 16 residues. CDR3 sequence reads: CASSQDRSGSVDTQYF. The CDR3, as DNA: TGTGCCAGCAGCCAAGACCGTAGCGGGAGCGTTGATACGCAGTATTTT.

The chain recombines TRBV6-6 with TRBJ1-3, with TRBD1 matching over 11 bases. V lost 4 bases to trimming and J lost 0 bases; unmatched junction nucleotides: 2. The CDR3 has 16 amino acids. Germline CDR1 MNHNY, CDR2 SVGAGI (reference sequence). CDR3 DNA: TGTGCCAGCAGTTCCGGGACAGGGGGCTCTGGAAACACCATATATTTT. It codes for CASSSGTGGSGNTIYF.

J is TRBJ2-2 and V is TRBV19; TRBD1 might be the D (5 bases). The V gene's germline CDR1 is LNHDA and CDR2 SQIVND (reference sequence). V was trimmed by 6 bases and J by 1 base, leaving 15 bases between them. The length of the CDR3 is 16 residues. The DNA for the CDR3 is TGTGCCAGTAGGCGCTCAGGGATCCGGAACACCGGGGAGCTGTTTTTT. Amino acids: CASRRSGIRNTGELFF. Filled out from reference TRBV19 and TRBJ2-2, the complete variable domain reads DGGITQSPKYLFRKEGQNVTLSCEQNLNHDAMYWYRQDPGQGLRLIYYSQIVNDFQKGDIAEGYSVSREKKESFPLTVTSAQKNPTAFYLCASRRSGIRNTGELFFGEGSRLTVL.

The J gene is TRBJ1-4, the V gene TRBV4-3; D call uncertain. CDR1 LGHNA and CDR2 YSLEER come from the germline V gene. Trimming pared 9 bases from V and 4 bases from J, leaving 15 bases between. This CDR3 has 14 residues. The CDR3, as DNA: TGCGCCAGTTCGGTCACAGTGGTTAATGAAAAACTGTTTTTT. Translated, it gives CASSVTVVNEKLFF.

The V gene is TRBV7-9, the J gene TRBJ1-1; 8 bases fit TRBD1. Germline lookup yields CDR1 SEHNR and CDR2 FQNEAQ (reference sequence). With V trimmed by 6 bases and J by 6 bases, 9 bases remained unmatched. This CDR3 is built from 14 residues. The CDR3 protein is CASRQGGGIPEAFF. The DNA for the CDR3 is TGTGCCAGCAGACAGGGGGGTGGAATTCCTGAAGCTTTCTTT.